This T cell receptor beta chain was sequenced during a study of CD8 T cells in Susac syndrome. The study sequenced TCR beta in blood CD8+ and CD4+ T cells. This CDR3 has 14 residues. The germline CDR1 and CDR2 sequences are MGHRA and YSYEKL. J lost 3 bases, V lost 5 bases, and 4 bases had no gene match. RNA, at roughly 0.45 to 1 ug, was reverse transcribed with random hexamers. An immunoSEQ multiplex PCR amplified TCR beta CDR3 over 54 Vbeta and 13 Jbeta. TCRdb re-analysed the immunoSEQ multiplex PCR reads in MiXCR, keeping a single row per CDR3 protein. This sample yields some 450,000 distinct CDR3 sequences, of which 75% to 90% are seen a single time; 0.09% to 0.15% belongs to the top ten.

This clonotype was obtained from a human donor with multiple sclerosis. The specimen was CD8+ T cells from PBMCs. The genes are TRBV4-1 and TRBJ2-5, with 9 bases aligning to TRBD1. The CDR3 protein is CASSTRTGEETQYF. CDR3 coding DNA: TGCGCCAGCAGCACGCGGACAGGGGAAGAGACCCAGTACTTC.